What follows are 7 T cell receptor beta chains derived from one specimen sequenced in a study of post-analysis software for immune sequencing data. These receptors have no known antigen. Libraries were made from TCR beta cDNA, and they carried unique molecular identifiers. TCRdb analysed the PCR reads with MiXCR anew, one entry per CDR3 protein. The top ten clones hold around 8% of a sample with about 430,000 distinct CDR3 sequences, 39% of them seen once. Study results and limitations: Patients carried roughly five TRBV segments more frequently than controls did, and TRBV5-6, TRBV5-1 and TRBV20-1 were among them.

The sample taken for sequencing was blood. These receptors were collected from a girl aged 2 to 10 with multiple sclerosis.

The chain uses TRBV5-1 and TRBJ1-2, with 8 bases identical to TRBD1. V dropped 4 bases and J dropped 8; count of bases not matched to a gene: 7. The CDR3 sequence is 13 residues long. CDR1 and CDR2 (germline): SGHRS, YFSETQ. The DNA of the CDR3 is TGCGCCAGCAGCGTGGACAGGGCTGGGGGCTACACCTTC. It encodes CASSVDRAGGYTF.

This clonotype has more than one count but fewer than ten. In nucleotides, the CDR3 is TGCGCCAGCAGCTTGAGGGGGGTAAGCTCCTACGAGCAGTACTTC. Translation gives CASSLRGVSSYEQYF. The J gene is TRBJ2-7, the V gene TRBV5-1, with D perhaps TRBD1 or TRBD2 (6 bases each). The germline V gene has CDR1 SGHRS and CDR2 YFSETQ. This CDR3 region has 15 residues. Trimming pared 1 base from V and 0 bases from J, leaving 11 bases between. Full variable domain (missing parts from reference TRBV5-1 and TRBJ2-7): KAGVTQTPRYLIKTRGQQVTLSCSPISGHRSVSWYQQTPGQGLQFLFEYFSETQRNKGNFPGRFSGRQFSNSRSEMNVSTLELGDSALYLCASSLRGVSSYEQYFGPGTRLTVT.

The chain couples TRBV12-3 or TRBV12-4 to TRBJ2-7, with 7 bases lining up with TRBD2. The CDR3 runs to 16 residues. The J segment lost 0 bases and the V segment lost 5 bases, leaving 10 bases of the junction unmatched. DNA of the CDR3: TGTGCCAGCAGTCCACGGATAGCGGGTCCCTCCTACGAGCAGTACTTC. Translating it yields CASSPRIAGPSYEQYF.

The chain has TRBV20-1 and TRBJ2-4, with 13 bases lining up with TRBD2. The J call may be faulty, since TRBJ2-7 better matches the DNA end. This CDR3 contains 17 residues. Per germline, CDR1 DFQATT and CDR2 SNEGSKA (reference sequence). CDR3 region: CSALDPGLAGFSYEQYV. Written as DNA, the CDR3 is TGCAGTGCCCTGGACCCGGGACTAGCGGGGTTCTCCTACGAGCAGTACGTC.

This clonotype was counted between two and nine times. The CDR3: CSVDGTSGSAWNEQFF. The CDR3 DNA sequence: TGCAGCGTTGACGGGACTAGCGGGAGTGCTTGGAATGAGCAGTTCTTC. This chain connects TRBV29-1 to TRBJ2-1; 14 bases are shared with TRBD2. The CDR3 runs 16 residues. V trimming: 3 bases; J trimming: 7 bases; junction bases outside the gene matches: 8. Germline CDR1 reads SQVTM; CDR2 reads ANQGSEA.

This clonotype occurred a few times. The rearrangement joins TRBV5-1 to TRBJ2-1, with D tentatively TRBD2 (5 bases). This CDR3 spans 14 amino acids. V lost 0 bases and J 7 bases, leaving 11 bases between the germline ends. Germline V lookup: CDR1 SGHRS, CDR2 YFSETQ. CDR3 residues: CASSLALSGNEQFF. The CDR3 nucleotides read TGCGCCAGCAGCTTGGCCCTCTCGGGGAATGAGCAGTTCTTC.

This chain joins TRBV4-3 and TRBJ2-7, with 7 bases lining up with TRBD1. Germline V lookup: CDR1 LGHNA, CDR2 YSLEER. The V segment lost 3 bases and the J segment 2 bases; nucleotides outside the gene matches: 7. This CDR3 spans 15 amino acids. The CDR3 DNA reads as TGCGCCAGCAGCCAGCGACAGGGCACTCCCTACGAGCAGTACTTC. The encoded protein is CASSQRQGTPYEQYF.